This TCR beta chain was identified in a study of OX40 agonist ivuxolimab in advanced cancers. The overall study: Those enrolled were roughly 85% male, with a mean age of roughly 60 years and ages from roughly 20 to 90. Study-wide results and limits: Expanded clones were, on average, more numerous among CD8+ T cells than CD4+.

Produced via immunoSEQ multiplex PCR; TCRdb's table is partial and in-frame only. The sample carries 25,000 to 40,000 clones, 90% to 95% recorded once. With respect to this clone: Its antigen is unknown.

V shed 0 bases, J shed 3 bases, and the junction held 5 bases outside the gene matches. The CDR3 length is 16 residues. Germline CDR1 is LNHNV and CDR2 is YYDKDF (reference sequence). The sample here was CD4+ or CD8+ T cells sorted from blood, taken in a trial of the OX40 agonist ivuxolimab. The source of this sequence is an adult with an advanced solid tumor such as melanoma, head and neck, liver or kidney cancer. The chain recombines TRBV15 with TRBJ2-3; 8 positions match TRBD2. CDR3 amino acids: CATSRELAGSTDTQYF. CDR3 bases: TGTGCCACCAGCAGAGAGTTAGCGGGATCTACAGATACGCAGTATTTT. The full variable domain, its missing parts supplied by reference TRBV15 and TRBJ2-3, is DAMVIQNPRYQVTQFGKPVTLSCSQTLNHNVMYWYQQKSSQAPKLLFHYYDKDFNNEADTPDNFQSRRPNTSFCFLDIRSPGLGDTAMYLCATSRELAGSTDTQYFGPGTRLTVL.